This TCR beta chain is from a study of neurological immune-mediated disorders. Study summary: The 35 or so patients with multiple sclerosis comprised 31 relapsing-remitting cases and 3 secondary progressive cases.

A single run covered 15-18 subjects with over 160 million TCR-beta sequences. TCRdb re-analysed the 5' RACE reads in MiXCR, keeping a single row per CDR3 protein. The table has tens of thousands of distinct CDR3 sequences, nearly 3.5% seen once. This clonotype occurred many times. With V trimmed by 5 bases and J by 5 bases, 13 bases remained unmatched. The germline V gene encodes CDR1 MNHEY and CDR2 SVGEGT. The length of the CDR3 is 16 residues. Unsorted libraries came from 2 million PBMCs stored at -80 °C. V is TRBV6-2 or TRBV6-3 and J is TRBJ1-1, with TRBD1 identical over 8 bases. The source material was PBMCs. This TCR came from a man aged 40-49 years with multiple sclerosis. In DNA form, the CDR3 reads TGTGCCAGCAGTCCCCCGACAGGGGTCCCCGAGACTGAAGCTTTCTTT. Residues: CASSPPTGVPETEAFF.